The 21 T cell receptor beta chains below were found in one sample sequenced in a study of CD8+CD57+ T cells in acquired aplastic anemia. Genomic DNA, the template, was used for profiling of the TCR beta VDJ and CDR3. TCRdb passed the reads through MiXCR, listing each CDR3 protein once. The data hold 120,000 or so distinct CDR3 sequences, with more than 40% observed a single time. The sequencing sample was made of sorted CD4+, CD8+, or CD8+CD57+ T cells (not recorded which) from PBMCs. The source of these receptors is a human donor in good health, serving as a control.

This chain joins TRBV15 and TRBJ2-3; no reliable D call. This CDR3 spans 15 amino acids. The V and J ends lost 4 bases and 1 base respectively, with 12 bases between them. The V gene's germline CDR1 is LNHNV and CDR2 YYDKDF (reference sequence). CDR3 sequence (DNA): TGTGCCACCAGCAACCTGAGCCCGGGCACAGATACGCAGTATTTT. Amino acids: CATSNLSPGTDTQYF.

This clonotype was seen many times. One end of the junction is discordant with germline, which a read error may explain. The CDR3 region is CVSSLLANVLTF. In DNA form, the CDR3 reads TGTGTCAGCAGTCTCCTGGCCAACGTCCTGACTTTC. The rearrangement joins TRBV12-3 or TRBV12-4 to TRBJ2-6; unclear D gene. The CDR3 is made up of 12 amino acids.

The sample holds many counts of this clonotype. The chain links TRBV7-9 to TRBJ1-1, with D hard to call. CDR3 length: 16 residues. V was pared by 0 bases and J by 0 bases, with 11 bases between. From germline, CDR1 is SEHNR and CDR2 FQNEAQ (reference sequence). The CDR3: CASSLAQIALNTEAFF. As DNA, the CDR3 is TGTGCCAGCAGCTTAGCCCAGATCGCCTTGAACACTGAAGCTTTCTTT.

This clonotype was seen only a few times. This chain connects TRBV10-3 to TRBJ2-3, with TRBD2 matching 8 bases. The CDR3 covers 15 residues. Losses at the gene ends were 3 bases for V and 0 bases for J; bases not matched to a gene: 2. Germline CDR1 reads ENHRY; CDR2 reads SYGVKD. CDR3 DNA: TGTGCCATCAGTGAACAGCGGGGGAGCACAGATACGCAGTATTTT. Translation: CAISEQRGSTDTQYF.

This clonotype showed up many times. The chain is built from TRBV6-1 and TRBJ1-3; TRBD1 might be the D (6 bases). This CDR3 spans 15 amino acids. Trimming left V 10 bases short and J 0 bases short, with 16 bases between. In germline, CDR1 is MNHNS, CDR2 SASEGT. The CDR3 loop is CAITSVRGSGNTIYF. DNA for the CDR3: TGTGCCATCACGTCCGTCAGGGGCTCTGGAAACACCATATATTTT.

A single count supports this clonotype. This chain uses TRBV10-3 with TRBJ2-3; 7 nucleotides align to TRBD1. The CDR3 is made up of 14 amino acids. J gave up 2 bases and V 3 bases, and 2 bases lay outside the gene matches. The germline gives CDR1 ENHRY, CDR2 SYGVKD. Here the CDR3 reads CAISDRGNTDTQYF. In DNA, the CDR3 is TGTGCCATCAGTGACAGGGGGAACACAGATACGCAGTATTTT.

This clonotype has ten or more counts. CDR3 in amino acids: CAWRLLTDRRRSYNSPLHF. The CDR3 DNA is TGTGCCTGGAGATTGCTGACAGACCGTAGACGCTCCTATAATTCACCCCTCCACTTT. The chain joins TRBV30 to TRBJ1-6; D possibly corresponds to TRBD1 (5 bases). CDR3 length: 19 amino acids. CDR1 and CDR2 from the germline V gene are GTSNPN and SVGIG (reference sequence). Trimming took 3 bases from V and 0 from J, leaving 21 bases between them.

This clonotype was seen ten or more times. V usage is TRBV10-2 and J usage is TRBJ2-1, with D possibly TRBD2 on 5 matching bases. CDR3 size: 14 residues. Per the germline V gene, CDR1 is WSHSY and CDR2 is SAAADI. Trimming cost V 0 bases and J 6 bases, with 9 bases left between them. CDR3 bases: TGCGCCAGCAGTGAGTCTACCGGGATCAATGAGCAGTTCTTC. It is translated as CASSESTGINEQFF.

The chain combines TRBV5-4 with TRBJ2-3; the D gene is possibly TRBD2 (7 bases). Per germline, CDR1 SGHNT and CDR2 YYREEE (reference sequence). The CDR3 has 18 amino acids. V dropped 0 bases and J dropped 3 bases, with 20 bases sitting between them. CDR3 amino acids: CASSLVRGAGFRTDTQYF. For the CDR3, the DNA is TGTGCCAGCAGCTTGGTACGGGGGGCGGGGTTCCGAACAGATACGCAGTATTTT.

This clonotype appeared many times. This may be a read error, as it is one base from a much larger clone. J is TRBJ2-5 and V is TRBV29-1, with a tentative D call TRBD1 (7 bases). Between the trimmed V and J ends, which lost 3 bases and 5 bases, there was a span of 22 bases. Germline-derived CDR1 and CDR2 are SQVTM and ANQGSEA. The CDR3 is made up of 16 amino acids. DNA of the CDR3: TGCAGCGTTGATTACCCAGGGGGGAGTACGGTGGAGACCCAGTACTTC. This codes for CSVDYPGGSTVETQYF.

This rearrangement joins TRBV2 to TRBJ2-2; TRBD1 aligns across 9 bases. The CDR3 has 14 residues. V shed 8 bases and J 0 bases; nucleotides not matched to a gene: 1. Germline CDR1 SNHLY, CDR2 FYNNEI. As DNA, the CDR3 is TGTGCCAGCGGGACAGGGCCGAACACCGGGGAGCTGTTTTTT. This translates into CASGTGPNTGELFF.

This clonotype was observed at least ten times. J is TRBJ1-1 and V is TRBV11-3; 7 bases fit TRBD1. Losses at the gene ends were 6 bases for V and 3 bases for J; bases not matched to a gene: 4. The germline gives CDR1 SGHNT, CDR2 YENEEA. CDR3 length: 13 residues. CDR3 in amino acids: CASSSDRDTEAFF. The DNA for the CDR3 is TGTGCCAGCAGTTCTGACAGGGACACTGAAGCTTTCTTT.

This clonotype was observed once. The chain is built from TRBV15 and TRBJ1-4, with 10 bases matching TRBD1. Germline CDR1 and CDR2: LNHNV and YYDKDF (reference sequence). The CDR3 is 13 amino acids. Trimming took 5 bases from V and 7 from J; bases not matched to a gene: 1. CDR3 sequence: CATSGDRGEKLFF. The CDR3 DNA sequence: TGTGCCACCAGCGGGGACAGGGGTGAAAAACTGTTTTTT.

The table lists this clonotype with a few counts. The rearrangement joins TRBV29-1 to TRBJ1-2; 7 bases are a match to TRBD1. Germline assignment: CDR1 SQVTM and CDR2 ANQGSEA. The CDR3 sequence is 16 residues long. V dropped 7 bases and J dropped 2; count of bases not matched to a gene: 16. CDR3 DNA sequence: TGCAGCGCCTACCGGGACAGCAGGGTGGGGAACTATGGCTACACCTTC. Its protein is CSAYRDSRVGNYGYTF.

The sample holds a few counts of this clonotype. V gene TRBV27 combines with J gene TRBJ1-1; perhaps TRBD1 as D (5 bases). V lost 6 bases, J lost 4 bases, and 12 bases lay in between. This CDR3 spans 13 amino acids. The germline gives CDR1 MNHEY, CDR2 SMNVEV (reference sequence). The CDR3 DNA follows: TGTGCCAGCAGCCCCAGGGAAACCACTGAAGCTTTCTTT. It encodes CASSPRETTEAFF.

The chain joins TRBV11-2 to TRBJ1-1, with 7 bases that match TRBD1. V lost 0 bases to trimming and J lost 0 bases; unmatched junction nucleotides: 4. Germline V gives CDR1 SGHAT, CDR2 FQNNGV. This CDR3 is 16 amino acids long. The CDR3 reads CASSLENRGVNTEAFF. The CDR3 DNA reads TGTGCCAGCAGCTTAGAGAACAGGGGTGTGAACACTGAAGCTTTCTTT.

The J gene is TRBJ1-6, the V gene TRBV10-3, with D possibly being TRBD1 (5 bases). This CDR3 is 14 amino acids long. Germline-derived CDR1 and CDR2 are ENHRY and SYGVKD. The V gene lost 1 base and the J gene lost 9 bases, with 10 bases spanning the gap. The CDR3 DNA reads TGTGCCATCAGTGAGTGGCCAGGGTCTTCACCCCTCCACTTT. It codes for CAISEWPGSSPLHF.

DNA for the CDR3: TGCAGTGCTAGACTCGACAGGGCTGGCTACACCTTC. Amino acid sequence: CSARLDRAGYTF. The V and J genes are TRBV20-1 and TRBJ1-2, with 7 bases aligning to TRBD1. This CDR3 is 12 amino acids long. Looked up from germline, CDR1 is DFQATT and CDR2 is SNEGSKA (reference sequence). Trimming took 2 bases from V and 7 from J; bases not matched to a gene: 4.

Here the CDR3 reads CASSSTSNYEQYF. The CDR3, as DNA: TGTGCCAGCAGCTCGACTAGTAACTACGAGCAGTACTTC. The V and J genes are TRBV25-1 and TRBJ2-7; D is perhaps TRBD2 (6 bases). The CDR3 is made up of 13 amino acids. CDR1 MGHDK and CDR2 SYGVNS come from the germline V gene. Between the trimmed V and J ends, which lost 6 bases and 3 bases, there was a span of 12 bases.

The V gene is TRBV5-6, the J gene TRBJ2-5, with 10 nucleotides matching TRBD1. Germline CDR1 is SGHDT and CDR2 is YYEEEE. The CDR3 totals 16 residues. After removal of 2 bases from V and 5 bases from J, the junction contained 9 bases not matched to a gene. In DNA, the CDR3 is TGTGCCAGCAGCTTAGACAGGGGGCCGGTCCCGGAGACCCAGTACTTC. Amino acid sequence: CASSLDRGPVPETQYF. The entire variable domain, with the rest obtained from reference TRBV5-6 and TRBJ2-5, is as follows: DAGVTQSPTHLIKTRGQQVTLRCSPKSGHDTVSWYQQALGQGPQFIFQYYEEEERQRGNFPDRFSGHQFPNYSSELNVNALLLGDSALYLCASSLDRGPVPETQYFGPGTRLLVL.

This clonotype is a singleton in its sample. The J gene is TRBJ2-1, the V gene TRBV9; D gene unclear. The CDR3 has 15 residues. The germline V gene has CDR1 SGDLS and CDR2 YYNGEE. Trimming cost V 0 bases and J 5 bases, with 12 bases left between them. CDR3 nucleotide sequence: TGTGCCAGCAGCGTAGCGGGCCAGTCTCACAATGAGCAGTTCTTC. Amino acids: CASSVAGQSHNEQFF.